A selection of T cell receptor beta chains follows, all from one sample in a study of T cells in tumors and immune-related adverse events. Profiled with immunoSEQ multiplex PCR; TCRdb holds only in-frame clones, not every one. The sample holds about 4,900 clones; less than 65% are singletons and the top ten take less than 6.5%. Material: gut tissue, obtained from a patient treated with anti-PD-1 therapy. Receptors were obtained from a female donor with metastatic renal cell carcinoma. Each CDR3 is given with its conserved first and last residue. D genes are given only for firm matches.

TRBV7-6	.	CASRRGFNNEQFF
TRBV12-5	TRBD1	CASGLGTGGRETQYF
TRBV6-5	.	CASSQGGANVLTF
TRBV10-1	TRBD2	CASTNSGRAFRVSQYF
TRBV5-4	TRBD2	CASSGGGLAGYEQYF
TRBV16	.	CASSQSTFIGGTEAFF
TRBV11-3	.	CASSLTGSLLYNEQFF
TRBV6-6	.	CASSSPGSGANVLTF
TRBV10-3	.	CAIRLDGTYYGYTF
TRBV15	.	CATSREWEAEAFF
TRBV11-2	.	CASSPHGAANTGELFF
TRBV11-2	.	CASSHGWVAKNIQYF
TRBV6-6	TRBD2	CASSSAGTSGGEQYF
TRBV7-6	TRBD2	CASSILADTGELFF
TRBV4-3	.	CASSQGDTATNEKLFF
TRBV28	.	CASSPFTTTNEKLFF
TRBV30	.	CAWSVWGGSTDTQYF
TRBV11-3	TRBD2	CATEKSGVSSYNEQFF
TRBV4-3	TRBD2	CASSQDTSSGGANEQFF
TRBV28	.	CASGGQTNTEAFF
TRBV4-2	.	CASSQDHQPQHF
TRBV5-1	.	CASRRTGAYEQYF
TRBV5-5	TRBD2	CASSLVAGGYTGELFF